This TCR beta chain was recorded in a study of blood T cell repertoires in COVID-19. Study in general: Collection of acute and convalescent COVID-19 samples took place in the United States, Italy and Spain. Sample material is recorded as cDNA or gDNA derived from T cells, B-cell-depleted T cells, or PBMCs.

The study assigned cohorts using participant-reported clinical history. Germline CDR1 is SGHDT and CDR2 is YYEEEE. CDR3 length: 14 amino acids. V was trimmed by 2 bases and J by 2 bases, leaving 9 bases between them. Authors' analysis steps: Amplification with reference gene primers provided the estimates of nucleated cell counts. Assay: immunoSEQ multiplex PCR; the TCRdb copy retains only in-frame clones and omits some. From that table come the V and J calls and clone size; the DNA was used to work out D and trimming. The repertoire consists of 470,000 or so clones, with roughly 85% occurring once and the leading ten covering around 1.8%.

The origin of this receptor is a woman between 18 and 30 years old with acute COVID-19. This chain uses TRBV5-6 with TRBJ2-3, with D possibly being TRBD1 (5 bases). Source material: PBMCs or T cells enriched from blood (not recorded which). This CDR3 is CASSFSTVTDTQYF. In nucleotides, the CDR3 is TGTGCCAGCAGCTTCTCGACAGTCACAGATACGCAGTATTTT.